One sample yielded the 27 T cell receptor beta chains listed below, sequenced in a study of CD8+CD57+ T cells in acquired aplastic anemia. The study profiled TCR beta VDJ and CDR3 using genomic DNA as template. From the reads, TCRdb called clonotypes with MiXCR, one entry per CDR3 protein. Of roughly 280,000 distinct CDR3 sequences in the sample, 45% to 65% are singletons; the top ten hold 1% to 1.5%. Previously, flow cytometry had revealed CD8+CD57+ cell expansion in the patients chosen for sequencing. The sample taken for sequencing was sorted CD4+, CD8+, or CD8+CD57+ T cells (not recorded which) from PBMCs. These receptors originate from a human donor with aplastic anemia.

This clonotype was seen repeatedly, ten times or more. CDR3 sequence reads: CASSFGGGSYNEQFF. The DNA for the CDR3 is TGTGCCAGCAGCTTCGGCGGGGGGTCTTACAATGAGCAGTTCTTC. The chain has TRBV7-8 and TRBJ2-1; 8 bases match TRBD2. V gave up 3 bases and J gave up 4 bases; unmatched junction bases: 5. CDR1 and CDR2 from the germline V gene are SGHVS and FQNEAQ. The CDR3 covers 15 residues.

This clonotype was counted many times. J is TRBJ2-3 and V is TRBV12-3 or TRBV12-4; D possibly uses TRBD1 or TRBD2 (5 bases each). V was cut by 6 bases and J by 2 bases, with 9 bases left in between. The CDR3 runs to 13 residues. In DNA form, the CDR3 reads TGTGCCAGCAGGGGGGAGTACACAGATACGCAGTATTTT. It translates to CASRGEYTDTQYF.

This clonotype was detected a few times. The chain employs TRBV5-1 and TRBJ2-1; possible D gene TRBD1, 5 bases. The V and J ends lost 4 bases and 3 bases respectively, with 8 bases between them. The CDR3 contains 13 residues. Germline V gene data show CDR1 as SGHRS and CDR2 as YFSETQ. CDR3 in amino acids: CASSTDSYNEQFF. The CDR3, as DNA: TGCGCCAGCAGCACCGACAGCTACAATGAGCAGTTCTTC.

This chain links TRBV2 with TRBJ1-2, with D possibly being TRBD1 (6 bases). CDR1 is SNHLY and CDR2 is FYNNEI in the germline V gene. This CDR3 contains 14 residues. The ends were cut back, 4 bases at V and 6 bases at J, with 15 bases in the middle. Here the CDR3 reads CASSGGLGGDGYTF. In DNA, the CDR3 is TGTGCCAGCAGTGGGGGGCTGGGGGGCGATGGCTACACCTTC.

The chain recombines TRBV20-1 with TRBJ1-6, with D hard to call. Trimming left V 1 base short and J 5 bases short, with 9 bases between. Germline V lookup: CDR1 DFQATT, CDR2 SNEGSKA (reference sequence). This CDR3 has 14 residues. CDR3 nucleotides: TGCAGTGCTAGAGTTGAAGCGGATAATTCACCCCTCCACTTT. As protein: CSARVEADNSPLHF.

This sequence joins TRBV20-1 and TRBJ2-1; possible D gene TRBD2, 6 bases. The V and J ends lost 0 bases and 8 bases respectively, with 20 bases between them. Germline-derived CDR1 and CDR2 are DFQATT and SNEGSKA (reference sequence). CDR3 length equals 16 residues. As DNA, the CDR3 is TGCAGTGCTAGAGATTGGAAGCGGGTAGGTAGGGATGAGCAGTTCTTC. It codes for CSARDWKRVGRDEQFF.

The sample holds many counts of this clonotype. The V call is TRBV5-1, the J call TRBJ1-6, with D possibly being TRBD1 (6 bases). The CDR3 contains 15 residues. CDR1 is SGHRS and CDR2 is YFSETQ in the germline V gene. Between the trimmed V and J ends, which lost 3 bases and 8 bases, there was a span of 15 bases. The CDR3 spells CASSSSPGQDSPLHF. The CDR3 region has the DNA TGCGCCAGCAGCTCCTCACCGGGACAAGATTCACCCCTCCACTTT.

The J gene is TRBJ2-2, the V gene TRBV19, with D perhaps being TRBD1 or TRBD2 (7 bases each). The CDR3 length is 17 residues. Trimming stripped 3 bases from V and 4 bases from J, with 18 bases between. Germline V gene sequence: CDR1 LNHDA, CDR2 SQIVND (reference sequence). CDR3 in DNA: TGTGCCAGTAGTATGCGGTGGGAGGGGGCTACCACCGGGGAGCTGTTTTTT. Protein: CASSMRWEGATTGELFF.

This clonotype has only a few counts. The chain uses TRBV7-2 and TRBJ2-5; tentative D call: TRBD1 (6 bases). Germline CDR1 reads SGHTA; CDR2 reads FQGNSA. The CDR3 runs 13 residues. V lost 6 bases, J lost 2 bases, and 10 bases lay in between. The CDR3 bases are TGTGCCAGCAGTCCCAGGGGACAAGAGACCCAGTACTTC. Protein: CASSPRGQETQYF.

The chain combines TRBV7-2 with TRBJ1-3; 7 nucleotides match TRBD1. Germline V gives CDR1 SGHTA, CDR2 FQGNSA. With V trimmed by 5 bases and J by 4 bases, 8 bases remained unmatched. The CDR3 loop spans 15 amino acids. The CDR3 sequence is CASSKDRVVGNTIYF. Written as DNA, the CDR3 is TGTGCCAGCAGCAAAGACAGGGTGGTAGGAAACACCATATATTTT. The full variable domain, rest sourced from reference TRBV7-2 and TRBJ1-3, is GAGVSQSPSNKVTEKGKDVELRCDPISGHTALYWYRQSLGQGLEFLIYFQGNSAPDKSGLPSDRFSAERTGGSVSTLTIQRTQQEDSAVYLCASSKDRVVGNTIYFGEGSWLTVV.

This clonotype turned up a few times. The chain carries TRBV7-2 and TRBJ2-7; 8 nucleotides line up with TRBD1. After removal of 5 bases from V and 2 bases from J, the junction contained 2 bases not matched to a gene. Germline loops: CDR1 SGHTA, CDR2 FQGNSA. The CDR3 runs 13 residues. CDR3 loop: CASSTTGAYEQYF. Written as DNA, the CDR3 is TGTGCCAGCAGCACGACAGGGGCCTACGAGCAGTACTTC.

The J gene is TRBJ1-2, the V gene TRBV7-9; no clear D gene. Trimming pared 5 bases from V and 8 bases from J, leaving 18 bases between. Germline CDR1 SEHNR, CDR2 FQNEAQ (reference sequence). This CDR3 comprises 14 residues. The CDR3 DNA reads as TGTGCCAGCAGCGCCCCACCCCGAGAGTTAGGCTACACCTTC. It codes for CASSAPPRELGYTF.

The rearrangement uses TRBV12-3 or TRBV12-4 and TRBJ1-1, with a weak D call TRBD1 (5 bases). This CDR3 is built from 14 residues. Trimming cost V 3 bases and J 2 bases, with 10 bases left between them. CDR3 amino acids: CASSFWGGNTEAFF. As DNA, the CDR3 is TGTGCCAGCAGTTTTTGGGGGGGTAACACTGAAGCTTTCTTT.

V usage is TRBV9 and J usage is TRBJ1-4; maybe TRBD1 (6 bases). Trimming removed 4 bases at V and 6 bases at J, with 16 bases between. The CDR3 covers 15 residues. CDR1 SGDLS and CDR2 YYNGEE come from the germline V gene. The CDR3 DNA reads TGTGCCAGCAGCTCCAGGGGTACGGGATATGAAAAACTGTTTTTT. It codes for CASSSRGTGYEKLFF.

The chain combines TRBV20-1 with TRBJ2-1, with 9 bases aligning to TRBD1. The CDR3 extends over 16 amino acids. CDR1 and CDR2 (germline): DFQATT, SNEGSKA (reference sequence). V dropped 6 bases and J dropped 2; count of bases not matched to a gene: 11. The CDR3 sequence: CSAPTAGQGTYNEQFF. The DNA for the CDR3 is TGCAGTGCCCCGACTGCTGGACAGGGGACCTACAATGAGCAGTTCTTC.

The chain's CDR3 is CASSLWTGEWATEAFF. CDR3 bases: TGTGCCAGCAGCTTGTGGACAGGGGAATGGGCCACTGAAGCTTTCTTT. The V call is TRBV5-6, the J call TRBJ1-1; TRBD1 matches 9 bases. Trimming took 1 base from V and 4 from J; bases not matched to a gene: 8. Germline V lookup: CDR1 SGHDT, CDR2 YYEEEE. This CDR3 region has 16 residues.

This clonotype was seen at least ten times. The chain links TRBV7-9 to TRBJ2-5, with TRBD1 matching 8 bases. The V and J ends lost 1 base and 5 bases, in that order; junction bases with no gene match: 6. CDR1 SEHNR and CDR2 FQNEAQ come from the germline V gene (reference sequence). The CDR3 runs to 15 residues. The CDR3 sequence is CASSLEQGVQETQYF. The CDR3 DNA reads TGTGCCAGCAGCTTAGAACAGGGGGTACAGGAGACCCAGTACTTC.

V usage is TRBV6-5 and J usage is TRBJ1-3; TRBD1 aligns across 8 bases. The V and J ends lost 8 bases and 3 bases, in that order; junction bases with no gene match: 12. The CDR3 is 16 residues long. In germline, CDR1 is MNHEY, CDR2 SVGAGI. CDR3 sequence reads: CASSSSGGIGGNTIYF. As DNA, the CDR3 is TGTGCCAGCTCATCTTCAGGGGGCATAGGTGGAAACACCATATATTTT.

This clonotype was counted ten times or more. This chain joins TRBV20-1 and TRBJ1-3; D ambiguous. Trimming removed 6 bases at V and 4 bases at J, with 16 bases between. The germline V gene encodes CDR1 DFQATT and CDR2 SNEGSKA (reference sequence). CDR3 size: 14 residues. The CDR3 spells CSARLSPWGNTIYF. The DNA of the CDR3 is TGCAGTGCACGACTCTCGCCATGGGGAAACACCATATATTTT.

This clonotype was counted many times. This chain connects TRBV6-1 to TRBJ1-5; TRBD1 matches at 8 bases. V dropped 5 bases and J dropped 4; count of bases not matched to a gene: 4. Germline-derived CDR1 and CDR2 are MNHNS and SASEGT. This CDR3 spans 14 amino acids. In DNA form, the CDR3 reads TGTGCCAGCAGTTATACAGGGGGTAATCAGCCCCAGCATTTT. As protein: CASSYTGGNQPQHF.

V gene TRBV12-3 or TRBV12-4 combines with J gene TRBJ1-1; D remains ambiguous. V lost 3 bases to trimming and J lost 6 bases, with 11 bases between them. This CDR3 region has 13 residues. CDR3: CASSLVTPAEAFF. Written as DNA, the CDR3 is TGTGCCAGCAGTTTGGTGACACCAGCTGAAGCTTTCTTT.

J is TRBJ1-2 and V is TRBV19; D perhaps matches TRBD1 (6 bases). The CDR3 length is 13 residues. Per germline, CDR1 LNHDA and CDR2 SQIVND (reference sequence). V gave up 5 bases and J gave up 3 bases, with 10 bases separating them. The CDR3 protein is CASSPRGDYGYTF. As DNA, the CDR3 is TGTGCCAGTAGTCCCAGGGGAGACTATGGCTACACCTTC.

This clonotype was recorded at least ten times. The V gene is TRBV6-5, the J gene TRBJ2-5; the D gene is possibly TRBD1 (6 bases). V was cut by 6 bases and J by 4 bases, with 12 bases left in between. The CDR3 runs to 13 residues. Looked up from germline, CDR1 is MNHEY and CDR2 is SVGAGI. The CDR3 coding sequence is TGTGCCAGCAGGCGGACAGCCGGAGAGACCCAGTACTTC. It specifies CASRRTAGETQYF.

The gene calls are TRBV7-2 and TRBJ2-1; D gene uncertain. With 0 bases removed from V and 10 bases from J, the gap between germline ends came to 10 bases. CDR1 is SGHTA and CDR2 is FQGNSA in the germline V gene. The CDR3 sequence is 13 residues long. The CDR3 bases are TGTGCCAGCAGCTTAGCGGATATCGCAGAGCAGTTCTTC. Encoded protein: CASSLADIAEQFF.

The V gene is TRBV13, the J gene TRBJ2-5, with D hard to call. Germline CDR1 is PRHDT and CDR2 is FYEKMQ (reference sequence). V lost 1 base, J lost 12 bases, and 9 bases lay in between. CDR3 length equals 11 residues. The CDR3 DNA reads as TGTGCCAGCAGCTTAGACACCGCCAAGTACTTC. This codes for CASSLDTAKYF.

The chain is built from TRBV20-1 and TRBJ2-1, with 9 bases matching TRBD2. The germline V gene encodes CDR1 DFQATT and CDR2 SNEGSKA (reference sequence). CDR3 size: 12 residues. V shed 7 bases, J shed 10 bases, and the junction held 8 bases outside the gene matches. CDR3 DNA: TGCAGTGTCCAGCGGGAGGCGGCCGAGCAGTTCTTC. Translating gives CSVQREAAEQFF.

The V and J genes are TRBV2 and TRBJ1-1; TRBD1 might be the D (5 bases). Deletions cut 7 bases from V and 3 bases from J, with 27 bases between. The CDR3 spans 18 residues. In germline, CDR1 is SNHLY, CDR2 FYNNEI. DNA for the CDR3: TGTGCCAGCAAACAACTAGCGGGAGTGGTGACGGGGGACACTGAAGCTTTCTTT. Residues: CASKQLAGVVTGDTEAFF.